This TCR beta chain was sequenced during a study of blood T cell repertoires in COVID-19 (dated by TCRdb to the early 2020s). Regarding the study in general: Collaborator samples came from the United States, Italy and Spain and covered acute and convalescent phases of COVID-19. The repertoires were released in a freely available public database meant as a resource for research on the immune response to SARS-CoV-2. The prospective study material was composed of cDNA or gDNA derived from T cells, B-cell-depleted T cells, or PBMCs. Where HLA class I and class II types were available, the types were taken from metadata supplied by the sample provider, not from assay-based typing. Nearly every sample came with metadata listing a de-identified subject ID, COVID-19 status, age in years and sex. Subjects who had been exposed to COVID-19, were actively infected with it, or had recovered from it provided the deeply sampled blood TCRbeta repertoires that made up the dataset. The samples were drawn from the first 160 participants of the ongoing ImmuneRACE study and from 1,254 subjects provided by 6 global collaborators.

Whole blood was collected in K2EDTA tubes by collaborating institutions according to the institutions' own protocols. For TCRbeta analysis, collaborator samples were shipped as frozen whole blood, as isolated PBMCs, or as DNA extracted from either sample type. Paper-wide results and their limitations: Clinical and demographic metadata were provided uncurated, with the amount varying by source and participant.

The immunoSEQ Assay, a bias-controlled multiplex PCR, was used to amplify TCRbeta CDR3 regions from genomic DNA. The published analysis was carried out like this. Nucleated cell counts per sample were estimated from amplification of reference gene primers within the assay. To quantify the absolute abundance of each unique TCRbeta CDR3 rearrangement, sequence reads were collapsed and filtered. For each sample, productive Simpson clonality was calculated as the square root of Simpson's diversity index over productive rearrangements. In its TCRdb copy, this immuneACCESS table keeps in-frame sequences only and misses some clones. Where compared with another copy, unresolved V genes explain less than half of these, and the others have no known cause. Clonal size and the V and J genes are those of that table, whereas D and trimming came from the DNA. The sample has about 230,000 clones on record, about 85% of them singletons. The ten largest clones represent about 1% of the sample.

About this clone: Its recognized antigen is unknown. The input lacks base qualities; no much larger clone sits a single base away.

The TCR sequence derives from a middle-aged man with acute or convalescent COVID-19. Sequencing was performed on peripheral blood.

The nucleotide sequence is TGTGCCAGCAGTCCCGCGGGGGGTCCCACTGAAGCTTTCTTT. It specifies CASSPAGGPTEAFF. The rearrangement combines TRBV3-1 (or the pseudogene TRBV3-2) with TRBJ1-1; TRBD1 is possibly the D segment (5 matching bases). Trimming removed 6 bases from V and 4 bases from J, leaving 15 bases between the germline ends. CDR1 and CDR2 are drawn from the germline V gene (reference sequence): LGHDT, YNNKEL. The CDR3 has 14 amino acids, counting the end cysteine and phenylalanine. The retained sequence is limited to the CDR3, 42 bases, with the frame set at the first base.